This paragraph reports one T cell receptor (beta chain). What it binds is not known. Next came a second PCR, run for about 7 to 12 cycles, which used a sample-barcoded 5' primer along with a J-beta primer mix. A single record per CDR3 protein comes from TCRdb applying MiXCR to the 5' RACE reads. The profile covers about 1.5 million distinct CDR3 sequences, with 40% to 45% appearing a single time and over 3.5% taken by the ten largest. J was trimmed by 7 bases and V by 5 bases; bases with no gene match: 7. Germline V lookup: CDR1 SGHTA, CDR2 FQGNSA. The CDR3 has 15 residues. The sample comes from a study of blood T cells in healthy people across ages. Study-wide results and caveats: One million T cells yielded diversity estimates that were considered underestimates.

Approximately 10 milliliters was the volume of peripheral blood drawn from each donor. Isolation recovered at least 6.5 million PBMCs from every sample. The chain carries TRBV7-2 and TRBJ1-4; TRBD1 agrees at 10 bases. Sequences were obtained from blood. The source of this sequence is a woman under 30 in good health. The CDR3 DNA sequence: TGTGCCAGCAGCCCGGACAGGGGGGCGGGTGAAAAACTGTTTTTT. Translating gives CASSPDRGAGEKLFF.